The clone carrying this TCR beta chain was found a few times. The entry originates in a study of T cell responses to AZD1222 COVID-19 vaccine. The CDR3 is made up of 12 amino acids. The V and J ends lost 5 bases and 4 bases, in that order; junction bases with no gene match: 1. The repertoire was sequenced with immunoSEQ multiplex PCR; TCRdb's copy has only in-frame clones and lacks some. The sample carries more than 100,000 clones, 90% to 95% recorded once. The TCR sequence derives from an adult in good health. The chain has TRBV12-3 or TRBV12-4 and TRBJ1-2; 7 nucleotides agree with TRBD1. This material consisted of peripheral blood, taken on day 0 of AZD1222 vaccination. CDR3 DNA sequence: TGTGCCAGCAGTCCAGGGGGCTATGGCTACACCTTC. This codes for CASSPGGYGYTF.